These 16 T cell receptor beta chains share one sample of origin, sequenced in a study of blood T cell repertoires in COVID-19. Generated by immunoSEQ multiplex PCR, the TCRdb table keeps only in-frame clones and is missing some. The top ten hold 4.8% of the sample, which has about 170,000 clones, roughly 90% seen once. The sequencing sample was made of peripheral blood. The receptors shown here come from a man aged 30 to 39 with COVID-19, enrolled during active disease.

This clone was observed once. This rearrangement joins TRBV4-1 to TRBJ1-5, with D possibly matching TRBD1 (6 bases). Germline assignment: CDR1 MGHRA and CDR2 YSYEKL. The CDR3 spans 16 residues. V was shortened by 2 bases and J by 1 base, with 12 bases between the two germline ends. Written as DNA, the CDR3 is TGCGCCAGCAGCCAAACATCCGGGACAAGCAATCAGCCCCAGCATTTT. Translating it yields CASSQTSGTSNQPQHF.

V gene TRBV18 combines with J gene TRBJ2-1; 10 bases fit TRBD2. The germline CDR1 and CDR2 sequences are KGHSH and LQKENI. V lost 1 base, J lost 0 bases, and 3 bases stayed unmatched. The CDR3 consists of 17 residues. The CDR3 here is CASSPLRLAGSYNEQFF. The CDR3 region has the DNA TGTGCCAGCTCACCACTCAGACTAGCGGGCTCCTACAATGAGCAGTTCTTC. Variable domain in full (rest from reference TRBV18 and TRBJ2-1): NAGVMQNPRHLVRRRGQEARLRCSPMKGHSHVYWYRQLPEEGLKFMVYLQKENIIDESGMPKERFSAEFPKEGPSILRIQQVVRGDSAAYFCASSPLRLAGSYNEQFFGPGTRLTVL.

The chain recombines TRBV25-1 with TRBJ2-3, with D possibly TRBD1 on 7 matching bases. CDR3 length: 15 residues. The ends were cut back, 5 bases at V and 4 bases at J, with 16 bases in the middle. The germline CDR1 and CDR2 sequences are MGHDK and SYGVNS. For the CDR3, the DNA is TGTGCCAGCAGTTTACAGGGGTGGGGGGCAGATACGCAGTATTTT. It encodes CASSLQGWGADTQYF.

The chain is built from TRBV7-2 and TRBJ2-1; possible D gene TRBD1, 6 bases. Germline V gives CDR1 SGHTA, CDR2 FQGNSA. CDR3 size: 15 residues. Trimming left V 1 base short and J 2 bases short, with 9 bases between. The CDR3, as DNA: TGTGCCAGCAGCTTAGTCAGGGGTGCCTACAATGAGCAGTTCTTC. This codes for CASSLVRGAYNEQFF.

The genes are TRBV15 and TRBJ2-7, with D perhaps matching TRBD1 (6 bases). The CDR3 totals 16 residues. Trimming took 4 bases from V and 2 from J, leaving 18 bases between them. Germline CDR1 and CDR2: LNHNV and YYDKDF (reference sequence). Here the CDR3 DNA reads TGTGCCACCAGCACGCCCCCCGTAGGGGGTACCTACGAGCAGTACTTC. Amino acid sequence: CATSTPPVGGTYEQYF.

The rearrangement links TRBV19 to TRBJ2-1; TRBD1 aligns across 8 bases. Germline CDR1 reads LNHDA; CDR2 reads SQIVND (reference sequence). The CDR3 runs 17 residues. Trimming took 0 bases from V and 4 from J; bases not matched to a gene: 8. The CDR3 sequence: CASSIDLDRGLYNEQFF. The CDR3 nucleotides are TGTGCCAGTAGTATAGATCTTGACAGGGGACTTTACAATGAGCAGTTCTTC.

CDR3 in amino acids: CAWSVWSSYEQYF. CDR3 bases: TGTGCCTGGAGTGTTTGGAGCTCCTACGAGCAGTACTTC. The V and J genes are TRBV30 and TRBJ2-7; D not certain. This CDR3 is built from 13 residues. Germline V lookup: CDR1 GTSNPN, CDR2 SVGIG (reference sequence). The V end was cut by 0 bases, the J end by 0 bases, with 6 bases between.

The chain recombines TRBV9 with TRBJ1-2, with a tentative D call TRBD1 (6 bases). This CDR3 is built from 14 residues. Trimming cost V 4 bases and J 4 bases, with 14 bases left between them. Germline loops: CDR1 SGDLS, CDR2 YYNGEE. The CDR3 coding sequence is TGTGCCAGCAGCCCGAGTCTGACAGGCTATGGCTACACCTTC. It translates to CASSPSLTGYGYTF.

The rearrangement joins TRBV21-1 to TRBJ2-7; TRBD1 was called by the table and not checked on the DNA. TRBV21-1 is a documented pseudogene. The CDR3 sequence is 15 residues long. The CDR3 is CASSKVGGMGYEQYF. The CDR3, as DNA: TGTGCCAGCAGCAAAGTAGGGGGAATGGGCTACGAGCAGTACTTC.

The chain has TRBV19 and TRBJ2-7, with 7 bases aligning to TRBD2. Unmatched junction bases numbered 12, after V lost 5 bases and J lost 2 bases. The CDR3 spans 16 residues. The germline gives CDR1 LNHDA, CDR2 SQIVND (reference sequence). The CDR3 coding sequence is TGTGCCAGTAGTTTAACTCCAGCGGGATTCACCTACGAGCAGTACTTC. This translates into CASSLTPAGFTYEQYF. Combining the CDR3 with reference TRBV19 and TRBJ2-7 gives the whole variable domain DGGITQSPKYLFRKEGQNVTLSCEQNLNHDAMYWYRQDPGQGLRLIYYSQIVNDFQKGDIAEGYSVSREKKESFPLTVTSAQKNPTAFYLCASSLTPAGFTYEQYFGPGTRLTVT.

This chain uses TRBV7-9 with TRBJ2-1, with TRBD1 matching over 7 bases. The germline V gene has CDR1 SEHNR and CDR2 FQNEAQ (reference sequence). There are 14 residues in the CDR3. The J segment lost 7 bases and the V segment lost 4 bases, leaving 7 bases of the junction unmatched. The CDR3 DNA is TGTGCCAGCAGCTCCTACAGGGGCGGGAATGAGCAGTTCTTC. Translated, it gives CASSSYRGGNEQFF.

The genes are TRBV7-2 and TRBJ2-7; 10 bases are shared with TRBD2. Looked up from germline, CDR1 is SGHTA and CDR2 is FQGNSA. V lost 1 base to trimming and J lost 6 bases; unmatched junction nucleotides: 3. This CDR3 is 14 amino acids long. CDR3 coding DNA: TGTGCCAGCAGCTTAGGGCTAGCGGGAGCCGAGCAGTACTTC. It yields the protein CASSLGLAGAEQYF.

The chain uses TRBV18 and TRBJ1-1; 10 bases are shared with TRBD1. This CDR3 spans 16 amino acids. Trimming took 0 bases from V and 0 from J; bases not matched to a gene: 1. Germline CDR1 reads KGHSH; CDR2 reads LQKENI. The CDR3 sequence is CASSPPTGGMNTEAFF. CDR3 DNA: TGTGCCAGCTCACCACCGACAGGGGGCATGAACACTGAAGCTTTCTTT.

This clone appeared once. The chain combines TRBV5-1 with TRBJ2-2; TRBD1 matches 11 bases. This CDR3 has 14 amino acids. Germline V gives CDR1 SGHRS, CDR2 YFSETQ. J lost 5 bases, V lost 7 bases, and 4 bases had no gene match. CDR3 DNA: TGCGCCAGCTTCGGGACAGGGGGTACCGGGGAGCTGTTTTTT. Residues: CASFGTGGTGELFF.

This rearrangement joins TRBV7-3 to TRBJ2-1; 8 bases fit TRBD2. Trimming took 5 bases from V and 3 from J; bases not matched to a gene: 6. The CDR3 runs to 15 residues. From germline, CDR1 is SGHTA and CDR2 FQGTGA. For the CDR3, the DNA is TGTGCCAGCAGCCACCCGGCGGGAGGCTACAATGAGCAGTTCTTC. Encoded protein: CASSHPAGGYNEQFF. The full variable domain, its missing parts supplied by reference TRBV7-3 and TRBJ2-1, is GAGVSQTPSNKVTEKGKYVELRCDPISGHTALYWYRQSLGQGPEFLIYFQGTGAADDSGLPNDRFFAVRPEGSVSTLKIQRTERGDSAVYLCASSHPAGGYNEQFFGPGTRLTVL.

The chain is built from TRBV15 and TRBJ2-5; the D gene is possibly TRBD2 (5 bases). The length of the CDR3 is 14 residues. Germline CDR1 LNHNV, CDR2 YYDKDF (reference sequence). The ends were cut back, 0 bases at V and 2 bases at J, with 7 bases in the middle. The CDR3 DNA is TGTGCCACCAGCAGAGATGTAGCGCAAGAGACCCAGTACTTC. Translation: CATSRDVAQETQYF.